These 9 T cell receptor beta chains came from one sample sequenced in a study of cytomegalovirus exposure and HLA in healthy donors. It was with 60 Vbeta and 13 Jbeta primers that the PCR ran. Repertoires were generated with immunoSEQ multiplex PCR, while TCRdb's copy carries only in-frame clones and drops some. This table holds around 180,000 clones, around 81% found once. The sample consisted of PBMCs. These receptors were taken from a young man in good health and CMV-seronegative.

The CDR3 sequence is CASSVGGSGKETQYF. The CDR3 DNA is TGTGCCAGTAGTGTGGGAGGTAGCGGGAAAGAGACCCAGTACTTC. The V call is TRBV19, the J call TRBJ2-5, with 8 positions matching TRBD2. This CDR3 has 15 residues. V lost 5 bases and J lost 3; bases outside the gene matches: 8. Germline V gene data show CDR1 as LNHDA and CDR2 as SQIVND (reference sequence).

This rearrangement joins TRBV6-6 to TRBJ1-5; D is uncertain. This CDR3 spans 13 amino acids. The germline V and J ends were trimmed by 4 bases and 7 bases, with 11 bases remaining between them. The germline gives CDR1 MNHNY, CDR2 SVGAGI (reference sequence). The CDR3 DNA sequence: TGTGCCAGCAGTTCGGGTGAGAAGCAGCCCCAGCATTTT. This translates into CASSSGEKQPQHF.

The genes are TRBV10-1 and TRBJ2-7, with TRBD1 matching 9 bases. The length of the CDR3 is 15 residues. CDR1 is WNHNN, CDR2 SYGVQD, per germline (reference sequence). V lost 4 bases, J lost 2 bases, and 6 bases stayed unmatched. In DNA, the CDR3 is TGCGCCAGCAGTGCTGGGACAGGGTTGCCCTACGAGCAGTACTTC. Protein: CASSAGTGLPYEQYF.

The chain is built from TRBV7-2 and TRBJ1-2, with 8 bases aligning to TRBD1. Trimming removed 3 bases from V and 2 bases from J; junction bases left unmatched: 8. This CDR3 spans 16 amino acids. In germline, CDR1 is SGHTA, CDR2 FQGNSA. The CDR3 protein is CASSFIGQGVNYGYTF. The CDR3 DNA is TGTGCCAGCAGCTTCATTGGACAGGGAGTAAACTATGGCTACACCTTC.

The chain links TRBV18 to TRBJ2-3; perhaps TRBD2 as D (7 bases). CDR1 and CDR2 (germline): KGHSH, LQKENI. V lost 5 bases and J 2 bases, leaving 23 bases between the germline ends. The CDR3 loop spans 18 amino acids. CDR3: CASSAIRGGLKNTDTQYF. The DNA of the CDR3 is TGTGCCAGCTCAGCTATCAGGGGAGGGCTGAAAAACACAGATACGCAGTATTTT.

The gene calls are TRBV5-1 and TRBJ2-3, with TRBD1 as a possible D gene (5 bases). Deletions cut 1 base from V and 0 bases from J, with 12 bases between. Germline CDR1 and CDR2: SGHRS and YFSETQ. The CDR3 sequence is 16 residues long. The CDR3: CASSLRQGGSTDTQYF. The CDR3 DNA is TGCGCCAGCAGCTTGAGGCAGGGTGGGAGCACAGATACGCAGTATTTT.

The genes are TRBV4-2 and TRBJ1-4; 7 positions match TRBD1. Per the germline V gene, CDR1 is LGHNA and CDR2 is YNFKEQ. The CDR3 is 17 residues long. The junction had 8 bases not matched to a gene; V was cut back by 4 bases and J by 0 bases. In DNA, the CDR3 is TGTGCCAGCAGCCCCGGAGATACAGGGGCAACTAATGAAAAACTGTTTTTT. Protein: CASSPGDTGATNEKLFF.

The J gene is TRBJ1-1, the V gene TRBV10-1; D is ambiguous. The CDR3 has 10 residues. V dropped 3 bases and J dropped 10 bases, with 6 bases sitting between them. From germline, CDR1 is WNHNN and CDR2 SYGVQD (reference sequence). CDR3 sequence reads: CASSDPGAFF. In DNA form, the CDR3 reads TGCGCCAGCAGTGACCCGGGAGCTTTCTTT.

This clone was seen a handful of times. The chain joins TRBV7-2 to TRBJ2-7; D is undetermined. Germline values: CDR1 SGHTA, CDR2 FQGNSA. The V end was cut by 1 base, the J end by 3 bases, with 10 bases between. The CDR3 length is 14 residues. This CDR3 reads CASSLGLLFYEQYF. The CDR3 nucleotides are TGTGCCAGCAGCTTAGGGCTCCTTTTCTACGAGCAGTACTTC.